This TCR beta chain was retrieved from a study of blood T cell repertoires in COVID-19. In the study overall: Spain, Italy and the United States supplied samples that represented acute and convalescent COVID-19. Sources were T cells, B-cell-depleted T cells, or PBMCs; the material itself was cDNA or gDNA.

As handled by the study authors: Estimated nucleated cell counts came from reference gene primer amplification. TCRdb's table, derived via immunoSEQ multiplex PCR, lists solely in-frame clones and lacks some. That table is the source of V, J and clone size, and D and trimming were worked out from the DNA. The data contain 120,000 to 150,000 clones, roughly 90% of them singletons. Cohort placement rested on clinical history that participants reported themselves. The sample taken for sequencing was PBMCs or T cells enriched from blood (not recorded which). The sequence was collected from a woman in her thirties with acute COVID-19.

DNA of the CDR3: TGTGCCAGCAGTATGGGGGACAGCTCTGGAAACACCATATATTTT. Protein product: CASSMGDSSGNTIYF. This sequence joins TRBV28 and TRBJ1-3; 7 nucleotides match TRBD1. Germline CDR1 MDHEN, CDR2 SYDVKM. This CDR3 comprises 15 residues. The trim removed 5 bases at V and 0 bases at J, leaving 4 bases unmatched.